The 20 T cell receptor beta chains given below trace back to one sample, sequenced in a study of shared clonotypes between healthy human individuals. Using immunoSEQ multiplex PCR, the repertoire was profiled, and TCRdb retains in-frame clones only, with some absent. The sample consists of roughly 400,000 clones, 90% to 97% of them appearing once. Material for sequencing was memory CD8+ T cells sorted from blood. Subset reported: CD45RO+ cells pooled with CCR7-negative TemRA cells. The receptors shown here come from a man aged 25 to 40 in good health.

The rearrangement links TRBV6-5 to TRBJ2-4; TRBD2 matches at 8 bases. Trimming at V came to 1 base and at J to 0 bases, leaving 2 bases not matched to a gene. The CDR3 contains 16 residues. Germline V gene data show CDR1 as MNHEY and CDR2 as SVGAGI. The CDR3 nucleotides are TGTGCCAGCAGTTACTACCTAGCGGGAGCCAAAAACATTCAGTACTTC. It yields the protein CASSYYLAGAKNIQYF.

This CDR3 reads CASRQTGGIYEQYF. The CDR3, as DNA: TGTGCCAGCAGGCAAACAGGGGGGATATACGAGCAGTACTTC. This rearrangement joins TRBV6-5 to TRBJ2-7; 8 bases are a match to TRBD1. The CDR3 length is 14 residues. V was clipped by 6 bases and J by 4 bases; unmatched bases: 8. Germline V lookup: CDR1 MNHEY, CDR2 SVGAGI.

The J gene is TRBJ2-1, the V gene TRBV30, with 7 bases lining up with TRBD2. The CDR3 has 16 amino acids. Germline V gives CDR1 GTSNPN, CDR2 SVGIG (reference sequence). V gave up 3 bases and J gave up 5 bases; unmatched junction bases: 13. CDR3 amino acids: CAWSLLTSARNNEQFF. In DNA form, the CDR3 reads TGTGCCTGGAGCCTACTAACTAGCGCGAGAAACAATGAGCAGTTCTTC.

The CDR3 here is CASSRQGLNTEAFF. CDR3 sequence (DNA): TGTGCCAGCAGCCGACAGGGGCTGAACACTGAAGCTTTCTTT. V and J are TRBV4-2 and TRBJ1-1, with 8 bases aligning to TRBD1. The ends lost 4 bases at V and 0 bases at J; junction bases unmatched: 1. This CDR3 is built from 14 residues. CDR1 is LGHNA, CDR2 YNFKEQ, per germline.

The rearrangement uses TRBV27 and TRBJ2-7; D might be TRBD1 (5 bases). Deletions cut 2 bases from V and 2 bases from J, with 10 bases between. The CDR3 is 14 amino acids. Germline lookup yields CDR1 MNHEY and CDR2 SMNVEV (reference sequence). This chain's CDR3 is CASSLIGQPYEQYF. The CDR3 nucleotides read TGTGCCAGCAGTTTAATTGGACAACCCTACGAGCAGTACTTC.

The CDR3 sequence: CASSLRVTWGNTIYF. CDR3 DNA sequence: TGTGCCAGCAGCTTGCGAGTTACGTGGGGAAACACCATATATTTT. The V call is TRBV5-6, the J call TRBJ1-3; D not certain. Germline V CDR1 and CDR2: SGHDT, YYEEEE. With 1 base removed from V and 4 bases from J, the gap between germline ends came to 12 bases. This CDR3 region has 15 residues. Looking up the rest from reference TRBV5-6 and TRBJ1-3 gives the full variable domain: DAGVTQSPTHLIKTRGQQVTLRCSPKSGHDTVSWYQQALGQGPQFIFQYYEEEERQRGNFPDRFSGHQFPNYSSELNVNALLLGDSALYLCASSLRVTWGNTIYFGEGSWLTVV.

The J gene is TRBJ2-1, the V gene TRBV6-5; D may be TRBD1 (5 bases). Germline CDR1 is MNHEY and CDR2 is SVGAGI. The CDR3 consists of 15 residues. V lost 6 bases and J 3 bases, leaving 15 bases between the germline ends. The CDR3 spells CASSTSPDSYNEQFF. The CDR3 region has the DNA TGTGCCAGCAGCACCTCGCCTGACAGCTACAATGAGCAGTTCTTC.

The chain recombines TRBV6-1 with TRBJ1-2; D is possibly TRBD1 (6 bases). Germline V lookup: CDR1 MNHNS, CDR2 SASEGT. The CDR3 runs 12 residues. The V gene lost 6 bases and the J gene lost 2 bases, with 7 bases spanning the gap. Written as DNA, the CDR3 is TGTGCCAGCAGGCAGGGGAACTATGGCTACACCTTC. Its protein product is CASRQGNYGYTF.

This chain links TRBV18 with TRBJ2-1; D assignment may be TRBD1 or TRBD2 (5 bases each). This CDR3 has 16 residues. V was shortened by 2 bases and J by 5 bases, with 16 bases between the two germline ends. The germline CDR1 and CDR2 sequences are KGHSH and LQKENI. CDR3 nucleotides: TGTGCCAGCTCACCAGGGGCAGCCGGGATGAACAATGAGCAGTTCTTC. Translated, it gives CASSPGAAGMNNEQFF.

This clone showed up just a few times. The same CDR3 also results from other DNA sequences found in this sample. The chain has TRBV6-6 and TRBJ2-7; D not resolved. The CDR3 is 12 amino acids. V dropped 2 bases and J dropped 0 bases, with 2 bases sitting between them. Germline V gene sequence: CDR1 MNHNY, CDR2 SVGAGI (reference sequence). The CDR3, as DNA: TGTGCCAGCAGTTACAGCTCCTACGAGCAGTACTTC. Translating it yields CASSYSSYEQYF.

This clone was detected only once. Other DNA sequences from this sample encode an identical CDR3 as well. V usage is TRBV20-1 and J usage is TRBJ1-5; D not resolved. This CDR3 region has 11 residues. Trimming removed 4 bases at V and 2 bases at J, with 3 bases between. Germline CDR1 reads DFQATT; CDR2 reads SNEGSKA (reference sequence). CDR3 sequence: CSATGNQPQHF. The CDR3 region has the DNA TGCAGTGCTACGGGCAATCAGCCCCAGCATTTT.

V and J are TRBV10-2 and TRBJ1-5, with 7 bases fitting TRBD1. The CDR3 consists of 14 residues. The trim removed 7 bases at V and 3 bases at J, leaving 6 bases unmatched. The germline gives CDR1 WSHSY, CDR2 SAAADI. Here the CDR3 DNA reads TGCGCCAGCACCGCGGGACAGCTCAATCAGCCCCAGCATTTT. Translating gives CASTAGQLNQPQHF.

The chain uses TRBV4-2 and TRBJ2-2; TRBD1 matches 9 bases. CDR1 is LGHNA and CDR2 is YNFKEQ in the germline V gene. V lost 4 bases and J lost 5; bases outside the gene matches: 8. This CDR3 has 16 amino acids. The CDR3 DNA sequence: TGTGCCAGCAGCCTGGGCGGGACAGGGTGGACCGGGGAGCTGTTTTTT. Its translation is CASSLGGTGWTGELFF.

This clone appeared a single time. The CDR3 DNA sequence: TGTGCCAGCAGTTTATCCCACTCAACTAGCGGGAGCACAGATACGCAGTATTTT. As protein: CASSLSHSTSGSTDTQYF. This chain uses TRBV27 with TRBJ2-3, with 9 positions matching TRBD2. Germline assignment: CDR1 MNHEY and CDR2 SMNVEV (reference sequence). Trimming removed 0 bases from V and 0 bases from J; junction bases left unmatched: 7. The CDR3 covers 18 residues.

The chain couples TRBV9 to TRBJ2-1; 8 positions match TRBD2. Germline V gene lookup returns CDR1 SGDLS and CDR2 YYNGEE. The CDR3 contains 15 residues. V trimming: 4 bases; J trimming: 5 bases; junction bases outside the gene matches: 8. The CDR3 bases are TGTGCCAGCAGCCCTCGGACTAGCAGCAACAATGAGCAGTTCTTC. Translated, it gives CASSPRTSSNNEQFF.

The V gene is TRBV9, the J gene TRBJ2-7; TRBD2 agrees at 7 bases. The CDR3 contains 14 residues. Germline CDR1 is SGDLS and CDR2 is YYNGEE. Trimming cost V 0 bases and J 0 bases; bases outside gene matches: 0. The CDR3 loop reads CASSVGDYSYEQYF. The CDR3, as DNA: TGTGCCAGCAGCGTAGGGGACTACTCCTACGAGCAGTACTTC. The full variable domain, its missing parts supplied by reference TRBV9 and TRBJ2-7, is DSGVTQTPKHLITATGQRVTLRCSPRSGDLSVYWYQQSLDQGLQFLIQYYNGEERAKGNILERFSAQQFPDLHSELNLSSLELGDSALYFCASSVGDYSYEQYFGPGTRLTVT.

This chain connects TRBV14 to TRBJ2-7, with a possible D match to TRBD1 (6 bases). Trimming removed 2 bases from V and 2 bases from J, with 13 bases in between. The CDR3 is 15 amino acids. Per the germline V gene, CDR1 is SGHDN and CDR2 is FVKESK. CDR3 sequence (DNA): TGTGCCAGCAGCCAACCGGGACACTTTCCCTACGAGCAGTACTTC. Its protein product is CASSQPGHFPYEQYF.

The chain combines TRBV30 with TRBJ2-2; D might be TRBD1 (6 bases). V was pared by 4 bases and J by 1 base, with 10 bases between. Germline CDR1 reads GTSNPN; CDR2 reads SVGIG (reference sequence). The CDR3 extends over 14 amino acids. The DNA for the CDR3 is TGTGCCTGGACAGGGGTAGTGAACACCGGGGAGCTGTTTTTT. Amino acids: CAWTGVVNTGELFF.

This chain connects TRBV30 to TRBJ2-7; 9 bases map to TRBD2. Trimming cost V 2 bases and J 4 bases; bases outside gene matches: 6. CDR1 and CDR2 (germline): GTSNPN, SVGIG (reference sequence). The CDR3 is 14 amino acids. The CDR3 DNA follows: TGTGCCTGGAGTTGGTGGCGGGAGGGTTACGAGCAGTACTTC. This codes for CAWSWWREGYEQYF.

The V call is TRBV7-9, the J call TRBJ2-2, with D possibly called TRBD1 or TRBD2 (5 bases each). The germline gives CDR1 SEHNR, CDR2 FQNEAQ (reference sequence). The CDR3 contains 15 residues. V was shortened by 3 bases and J by 0 bases, with 8 bases between the two germline ends. This chain's CDR3 is CASSFQGANTGELFF. Written as DNA, the CDR3 is TGTGCCAGCAGCTTCCAGGGAGCGAACACCGGGGAGCTGTTTTTT. Based on the CDR3 plus reference TRBV7-9 and TRBJ2-2, the full variable domain is DTGVSQNPRHKITKRGQNVTFRCDPISEHNRLYWYRQTLGQGPEFLTYFQNEAQLEKSRLLSDRFSAERPKGSFSTLEIQRTEQGDSAMYLCASSFQGANTGELFFGEGSRLTVL.